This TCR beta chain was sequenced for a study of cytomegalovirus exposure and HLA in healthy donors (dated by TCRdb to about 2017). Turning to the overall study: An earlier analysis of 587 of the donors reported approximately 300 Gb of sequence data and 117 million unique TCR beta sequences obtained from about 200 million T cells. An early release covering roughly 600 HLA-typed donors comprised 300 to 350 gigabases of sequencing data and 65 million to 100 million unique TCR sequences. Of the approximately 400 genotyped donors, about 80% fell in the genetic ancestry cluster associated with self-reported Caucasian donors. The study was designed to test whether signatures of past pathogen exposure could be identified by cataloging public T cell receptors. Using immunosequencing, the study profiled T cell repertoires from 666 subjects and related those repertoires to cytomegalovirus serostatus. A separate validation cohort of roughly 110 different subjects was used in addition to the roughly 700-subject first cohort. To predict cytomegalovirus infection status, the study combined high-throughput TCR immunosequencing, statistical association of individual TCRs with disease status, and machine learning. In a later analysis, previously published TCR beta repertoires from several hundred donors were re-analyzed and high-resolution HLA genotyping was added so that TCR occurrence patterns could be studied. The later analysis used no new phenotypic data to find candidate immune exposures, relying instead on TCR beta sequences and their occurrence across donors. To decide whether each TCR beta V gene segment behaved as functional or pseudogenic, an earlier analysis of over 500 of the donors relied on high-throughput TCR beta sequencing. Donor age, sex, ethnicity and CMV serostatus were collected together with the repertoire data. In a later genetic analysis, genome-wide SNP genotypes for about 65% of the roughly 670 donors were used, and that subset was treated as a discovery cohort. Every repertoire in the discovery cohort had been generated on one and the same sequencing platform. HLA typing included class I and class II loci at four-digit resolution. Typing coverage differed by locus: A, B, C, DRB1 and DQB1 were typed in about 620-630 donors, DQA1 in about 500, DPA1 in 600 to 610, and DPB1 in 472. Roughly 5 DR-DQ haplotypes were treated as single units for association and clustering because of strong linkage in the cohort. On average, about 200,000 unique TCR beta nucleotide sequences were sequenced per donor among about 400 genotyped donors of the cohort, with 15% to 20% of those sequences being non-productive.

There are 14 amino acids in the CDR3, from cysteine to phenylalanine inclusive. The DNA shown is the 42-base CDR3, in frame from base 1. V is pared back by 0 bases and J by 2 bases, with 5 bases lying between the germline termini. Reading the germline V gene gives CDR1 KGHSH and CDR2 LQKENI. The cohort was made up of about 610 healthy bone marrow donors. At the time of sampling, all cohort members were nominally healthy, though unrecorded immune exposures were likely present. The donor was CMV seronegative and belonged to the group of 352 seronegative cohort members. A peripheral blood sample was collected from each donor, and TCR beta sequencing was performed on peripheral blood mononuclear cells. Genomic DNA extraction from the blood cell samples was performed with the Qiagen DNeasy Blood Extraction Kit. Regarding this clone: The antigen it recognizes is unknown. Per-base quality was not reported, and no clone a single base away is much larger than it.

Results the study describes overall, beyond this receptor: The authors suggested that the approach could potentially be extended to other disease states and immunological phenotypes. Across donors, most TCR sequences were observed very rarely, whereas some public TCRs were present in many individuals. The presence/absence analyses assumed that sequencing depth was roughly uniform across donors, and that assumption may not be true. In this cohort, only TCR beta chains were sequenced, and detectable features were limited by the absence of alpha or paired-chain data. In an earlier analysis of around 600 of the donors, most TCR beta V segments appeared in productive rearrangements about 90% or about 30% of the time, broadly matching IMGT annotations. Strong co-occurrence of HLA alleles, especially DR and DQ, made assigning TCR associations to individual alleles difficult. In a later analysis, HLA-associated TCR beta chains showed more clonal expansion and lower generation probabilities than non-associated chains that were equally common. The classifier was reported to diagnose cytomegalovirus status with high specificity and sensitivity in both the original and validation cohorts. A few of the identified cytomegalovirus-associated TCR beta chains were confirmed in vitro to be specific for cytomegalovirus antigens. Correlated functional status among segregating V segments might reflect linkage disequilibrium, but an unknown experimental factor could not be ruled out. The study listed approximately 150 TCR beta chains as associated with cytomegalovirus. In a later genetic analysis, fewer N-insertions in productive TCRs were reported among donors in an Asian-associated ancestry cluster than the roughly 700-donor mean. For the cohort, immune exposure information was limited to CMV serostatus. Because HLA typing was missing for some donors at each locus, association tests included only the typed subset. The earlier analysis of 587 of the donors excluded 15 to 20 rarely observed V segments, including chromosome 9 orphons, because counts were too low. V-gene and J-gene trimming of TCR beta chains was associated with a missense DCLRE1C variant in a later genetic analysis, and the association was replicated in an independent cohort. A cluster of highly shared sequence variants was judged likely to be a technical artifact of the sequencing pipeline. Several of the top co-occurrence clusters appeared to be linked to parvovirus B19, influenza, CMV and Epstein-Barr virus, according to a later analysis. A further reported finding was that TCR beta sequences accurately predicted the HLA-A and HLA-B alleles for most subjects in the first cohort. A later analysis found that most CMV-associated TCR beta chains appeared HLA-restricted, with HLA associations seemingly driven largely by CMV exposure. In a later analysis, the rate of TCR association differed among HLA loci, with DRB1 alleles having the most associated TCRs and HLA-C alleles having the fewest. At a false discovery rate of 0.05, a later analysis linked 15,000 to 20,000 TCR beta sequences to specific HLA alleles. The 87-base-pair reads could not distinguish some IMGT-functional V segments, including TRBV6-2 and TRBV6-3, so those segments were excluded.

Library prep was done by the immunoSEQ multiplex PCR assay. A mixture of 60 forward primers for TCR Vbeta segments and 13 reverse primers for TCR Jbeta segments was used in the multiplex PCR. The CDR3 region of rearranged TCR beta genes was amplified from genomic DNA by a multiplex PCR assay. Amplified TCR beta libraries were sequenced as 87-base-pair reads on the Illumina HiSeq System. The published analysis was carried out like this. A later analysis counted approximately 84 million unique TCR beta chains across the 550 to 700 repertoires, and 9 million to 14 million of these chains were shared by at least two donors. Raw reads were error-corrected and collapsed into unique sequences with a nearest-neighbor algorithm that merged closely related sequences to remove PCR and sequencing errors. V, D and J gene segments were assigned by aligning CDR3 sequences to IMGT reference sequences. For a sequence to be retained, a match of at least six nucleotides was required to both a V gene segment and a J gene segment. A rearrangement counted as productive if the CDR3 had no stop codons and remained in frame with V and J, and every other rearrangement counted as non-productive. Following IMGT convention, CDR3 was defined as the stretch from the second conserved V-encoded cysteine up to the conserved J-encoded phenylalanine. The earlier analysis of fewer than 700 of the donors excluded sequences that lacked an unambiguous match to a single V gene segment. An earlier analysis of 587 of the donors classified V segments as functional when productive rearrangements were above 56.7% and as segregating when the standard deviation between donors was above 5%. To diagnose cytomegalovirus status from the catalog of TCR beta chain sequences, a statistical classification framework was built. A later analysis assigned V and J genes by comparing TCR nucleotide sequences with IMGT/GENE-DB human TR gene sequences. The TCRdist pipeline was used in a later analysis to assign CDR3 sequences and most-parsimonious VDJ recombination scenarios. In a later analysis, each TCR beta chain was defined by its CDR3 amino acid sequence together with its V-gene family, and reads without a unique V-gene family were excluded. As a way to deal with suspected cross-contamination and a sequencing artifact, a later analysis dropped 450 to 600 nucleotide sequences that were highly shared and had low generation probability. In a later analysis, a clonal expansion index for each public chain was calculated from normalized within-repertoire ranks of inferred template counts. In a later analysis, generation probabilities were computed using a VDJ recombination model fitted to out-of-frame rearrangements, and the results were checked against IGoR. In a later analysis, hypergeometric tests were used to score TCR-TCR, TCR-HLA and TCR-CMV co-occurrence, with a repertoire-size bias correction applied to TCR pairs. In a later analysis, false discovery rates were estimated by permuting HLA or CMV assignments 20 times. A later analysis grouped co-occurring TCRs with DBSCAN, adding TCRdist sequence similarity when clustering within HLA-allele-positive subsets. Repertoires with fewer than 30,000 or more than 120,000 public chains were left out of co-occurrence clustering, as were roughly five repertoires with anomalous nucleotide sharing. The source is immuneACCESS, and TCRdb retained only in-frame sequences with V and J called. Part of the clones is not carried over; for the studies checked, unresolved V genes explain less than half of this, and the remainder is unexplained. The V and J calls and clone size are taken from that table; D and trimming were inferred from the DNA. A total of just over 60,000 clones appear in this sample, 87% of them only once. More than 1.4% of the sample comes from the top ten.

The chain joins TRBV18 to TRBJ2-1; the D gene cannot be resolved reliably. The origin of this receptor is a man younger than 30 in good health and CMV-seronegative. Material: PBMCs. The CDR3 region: CASSPPSTYNEQFF. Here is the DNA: TGTGCCAGCTCACCACCGTCCACCTACAATGAGCAGTTCTTC.